This section outlines one T cell receptor (beta chain) sequence together with its context. This clone was detected only a few times. Its antigen remains unidentified. Base qualities are not recorded, but no much larger clone differs from it by a single base. Each donor gave one peripheral blood draw, averaging roughly 120 mL, which was collected into heparinised tubes. A BD FACSAria II and a panel including CD45RO, CCR7, CD25, CD127, CD95 and CD27 were used to sort naive, central memory, regulatory and stem cell-like memory CD4+ T cells. Every sorted population had a purity above 95%. PBMCs were isolated right away by Lymphoprep density gradient centrifugation and were stained directly, without culture. To minimize batch effects, samples were stained and sorted in pairs, one healthy donor with one patient per experiment. The entire amount of isolated RNA was reverse transcribed using the High Capacity cDNA Reverse Transcription Kit, so the sequenced TCRB transcripts were expressed ones. Deep immunoSEQ sequencing was applied to naive, central memory and regulatory T cell samples, giving an average of about 3.6 million total reads per sample. Sorted cells were lysed in RLT buffer and RNA was extracted with DNase-treated RNeasy Micro or Mini kits, depending on cell number. To prevent cross-contamination, each cell subset was processed individually, whereas patient and healthy donor samples were processed jointly. The immunoSEQ multiplex PCR was used to amplify TCRB sequences from cDNA, yielding 87-bp fragments that span the CDR3 region. Amplicons were sequenced on the Illumina HiSeq platform. From the authors' description of their analysis: Synthetic template baselines were used to correct PCR bias computationally, reads within Hamming distance 2 were collapsed together, and singletons that could not be merged were discarded. Reads were aligned to IMGT to assign V, D and J genes, CDR3 length, and insertions or deletions at six rearrangement sites. Within each subset, clonotype counts were normalized to the number of sorted cells before true diversity and Gini coefficients were calculated with the tcR R package. The overlap coefficient, calculated on TCRB nucleotide sequences, was used to quantify repertoire sharing. As stored in TCRdb, this immuneACCESS dataset retains in-frame rearrangements with V and J assigned. A fraction of the clones does not appear; measured against another copy, unresolved V genes explain less than half of the discrepancy, and the remainder lacks a known reason. V, J and clone size reflect that table, while D and trimming were determined from the DNA. The sample table shows 140,000 to 150,000 clones, and 10% to 15% are seen once. In total, the top ten clones hold less than 1.5% of the sample.

These data come from a study of beta chain features in type 1 diabetes listed by TCRdb under 2018. With respect to the entire study: No differences in mean age, gender distribution, total cell number or subset yield were found between patients and healthy donors. A total of 107,917,701 sorted cells were examined across all samples, and the number of cells per subset was strongly correlated with RNA yield. In the study, recently diagnosed type 1 diabetes patients and matched healthy donors were compared on the TCRB repertoires of their sorted circulating CD4+ T cell subsets. Whereas all 28 donors provided naive and central memory subsets, regulatory and stem cell-like memory subsets were isolated from just 8 patients and roughly eight healthy donors.

Study-wide findings and limitations: PCR might favor shorter templates, but patient and control samples were amplified and corrected together, so any skew would affect both groups equally. In all four CD4+ subsets, TCRB CDR3 length was moderately but significantly shorter in type 1 diabetes patients. Naive, central memory and regulatory TCRB repertoires appeared more similar among patients than among healthy donors. At VDJ recombination sites, type 1 diabetes patients had fewer insertions and more deleted nucleotides, which implies abnormalities in thymic rearrangement. Sequencing cDNA rather than genomic DNA could over-represent highly expressing activated cells, although activation and CD3 levels did not differ between groups. HLA sub-analyses involved small numbers of individuals, so any influence of HLA type on TCRB rearrangement remained unresolved.

V sheds 5 bases and J sheds 4 bases, leaving 12 bases between their ends. Counted from cysteine to phenylalanine, this CDR3 has 14 amino acids. Only the CDR3 region is kept as DNA, spanning 42 bases read in frame from base 1. For CDR1 and CDR2, the germline V gene lists MNHNS and SASEGT. What was sequenced was central memory CD4+ T cells from blood. The receptor was derived from a man aged 18 to 29 with type 1 diabetes. The rearrangement joined TRBV6-1 to TRBJ2-1, with TRBD1 as a weak D call on 5 bases. The sequence in DNA is TGTGCCAGCAGTCCGCGACAGCATTACAATGAGCAGTTCTTC. The resulting protein is CASSPRQHYNEQFF.